This TCR beta chain is drawn from a study of T cells in tumors after PD-1 blockade. Study-wide background: Blood samples averaged around 100,000 templates (range roughly 24,679-270,000) and under 40,000 unique clonotypes.

Study outcomes and limitations: Blood contained 35% to 50% of the tumor's TCR clonotypes.

The assay was immunoSEQ multiplex PCR, and TCRdb's table has in-frame clones only and misses some. The profile shows 60,000 to 75,000 clones, about 74% of them singletons. Germline V gene sequence: CDR1 SNHLY, CDR2 FYNNEI. Between the trimmed V and J ends, which lost 4 bases and 7 bases, there was a span of 14 bases. The CDR3 length is 15 residues. Input was about 616 ng to 6,500 ng of genomic DNA from tumor or blood. This clone was seen more than once but under ten times. Its antigen is not identified. The source is a human donor with basal cell carcinoma. The specimen comprised PBMCs, sampled after anti-PD-1 treatment. V is TRBV2 and J is TRBJ1-6; tentative D call: TRBD1 (5 bases). CDR3 amino acids: CASSAGRAVNSPLHF. The DNA for the CDR3 is TGTGCCAGCAGTGCAGGGAGGGCTGTGAATTCACCCCTCCACTTT.